The 5 T cell receptor beta chains given below trace back to one sample, sequenced in a study of T-cell memory formation after mild COVID-19. TCRdb processed the 5' RACE reads anew with MiXCR; each CDR3 protein has one entry. The sample contains about 180,000 distinct CDR3 sequences, approximately 17% of which appear only once. The sequencing sample was made of PBMCs or a T cell subset sorted from them (not recorded which). The receptors were sampled from a man between 18 and 35 years old who had mild COVID-19 (a few samples of this study predate the infection). Cell type and time point are not known.

The chain has TRBV15 and TRBJ2-7; unclear D gene. The length of the CDR3 is 12 residues. Germline CDR1 reads LNHNV; CDR2 reads YYDKDF (reference sequence). V shed 5 bases and J shed 6 bases, with 11 bases lying between them. The CDR3 sequence: CATSLIRAEQYF. DNA for the CDR3: TGTGCCACCAGCCTCATCCGGGCCGAGCAGTACTTC.

The table lists this clonotype with a few counts. J is TRBJ1-2 and V is TRBV20-1, with D perhaps TRBD1 (5 bases). The germline V gene has CDR1 DFQATT and CDR2 SNEGSKA (reference sequence). The CDR3 spans 13 residues. Trimming removed 6 bases from V and 3 bases from J, with 14 bases in between. CDR3 amino acids: CSASRGSDYGYTF. For the CDR3, the DNA is TGCAGTGCCAGCCGGGGCTCGGACTATGGCTACACCTTC.

This clonotype is a singleton in its sample. The chain links TRBV7-2 to TRBJ2-3; D is uncertain. Germline V CDR1 and CDR2: SGHTA, FQGNSA. V lost 5 bases to trimming and J lost 6 bases, with 3 bases between them. The CDR3 runs to 10 residues. DNA of the CDR3: TGTGCCAGCAGCCCGGATACGCAGTATTTT. It specifies CASSPDTQYF.

This clonotype was detected a few times. The chain joins TRBV7-9 to TRBJ2-7, with D unclear. CDR1 SEHNR and CDR2 FQNEAQ come from the germline V gene (reference sequence). Trimming removed 3 bases at V and 2 bases at J, with 14 bases between. CDR3 length: 15 residues. This CDR3 reads CASSFMDEWAYEQYF. The CDR3 nucleotides read TGTGCCAGCAGCTTTATGGACGAATGGGCCTACGAGCAGTACTTC.

This chain joins TRBV11-2 and TRBJ2-7; D is possibly TRBD1 (5 bases). The V and J ends lost 1 base and 5 bases respectively, with 18 bases between them. The CDR3 runs to 16 residues. Germline CDR1 is SGHAT and CDR2 is FQNNGV. CDR3 amino acids: CASSLGHQIQADEQYF. The CDR3 coding sequence is TGTGCCAGCAGCTTAGGGCACCAGATACAGGCCGACGAGCAGTACTTC.